One and the same sample provided the 28 T cell receptor beta chains below, sequenced in a study of cytomegalovirus exposure and HLA in healthy donors. This table comes from immunoSEQ multiplex PCR, and its TCRdb copy is limited to in-frame clones, with some not included. The sample holds around 400,000 clones; more than 80% are singletons and the top ten take 0.83%. Source material: PBMCs. The receptor source for this set is a woman under 30 in good health and CMV-seronegative.

The V gene is TRBV6-1, the J gene TRBJ1-4, with 8 bases lining up with TRBD1. After removal of 7 bases from V and 8 bases from J, the junction contained 9 bases not matched to a gene. Germline CDR1 reads MNHNS; CDR2 reads SASEGT. The CDR3 has 14 residues. The CDR3 sequence is CASTLTGVGEKLFF. In DNA, the CDR3 is TGTGCCAGCACCCTGACAGGGGTGGGGGAAAAACTGTTTTTT.

A few counts support this clone. The V gene is TRBV5-1, the J gene TRBJ2-2; TRBD2 matches 13 bases. The length of the CDR3 is 17 residues. Germline V gives CDR1 SGHRS, CDR2 YFSETQ. Trimming took 3 bases from V and 7 from J; bases not matched to a gene: 9. In DNA, the CDR3 is TGCGCCAGCAGCTGGACTAGCGGGAGCCCTACGGTCGGGGAGCTGTTTTTT. This gives the protein CASSWTSGSPTVGELFF.

The chain recombines TRBV5-1 with TRBJ2-7; 9 bases line up with TRBD1. The CDR3 runs to 13 residues. The V gene end was trimmed by 6 bases and the J gene end by 6 bases; junction bases not matched to a gene: 7. Germline V gives CDR1 SGHRS, CDR2 YFSETQ. The CDR3 nucleotides read TGCGCCAGCACCTTTACAGGGGGCGGCGAGCAGTACTTC. This sequence encodes CASTFTGGGEQYF. The full variable domain, rest sourced from reference TRBV5-1 and TRBJ2-7, is KAGVTQTPRYLIKTRGQQVTLSCSPISGHRSVSWYQQTPGQGLQFLFEYFSETQRNKGNFPGRFSGRQFSNSRSEMNVSTLELGDSALYLCASTFTGGGEQYFGPGTRLTVT.

The chain has TRBV9 and TRBJ2-5; 10 nucleotides match TRBD2. Germline values: CDR1 SGDLS, CDR2 YYNGEE. Trimming took 4 bases from V and 2 from J; bases not matched to a gene: 5. The CDR3 length is 15 residues. The CDR3 coding sequence is TGTGCCAGCAGCCAGAGCGGGAGGGCGCAAGAGACCCAGTACTTC. It translates to CASSQSGRAQETQYF.

This chain's CDR3 is CASSPAGGRFQETQYF. In DNA form, the CDR3 reads TGTGCCAGCAGCCCGGCCGGCGGGAGGTTCCAAGAGACCCAGTACTTC. V is TRBV5-4 and J is TRBJ2-5; 8 bases are shared with TRBD2. The CDR3 loop spans 16 amino acids. CDR1 is SGHNT, CDR2 YYREEE, per germline (reference sequence). Trimming at V came to 4 bases and at J to 1 base, leaving 9 bases not matched to a gene.

This clone was detected only a few times. This rearrangement joins TRBV19 to TRBJ1-1, with D unclear. V was cut by 0 bases and J by 5 bases, with 7 bases left in between. This CDR3 region has 13 residues. The germline CDR1 and CDR2 sequences are LNHDA and SQIVND (reference sequence). The CDR3 bases are TGTGCCAGTAGTATAGATAGTCGGACTGAAGCTTTCTTT. Translation: CASSIDSRTEAFF.

The CDR3 is CASSTLAGGTYNEQFF. Here the CDR3 DNA reads TGTGCCAGCAGCACGCTAGCGGGGGGCACATACAATGAGCAGTTCTTC. This chain links TRBV14 with TRBJ2-1; 11 bases agree with TRBD2. V was clipped by 5 bases and J by 4 bases; unmatched bases: 7. The CDR3 has 16 residues. Germline assignment: CDR1 SGHDN and CDR2 FVKESK.

This clone was seen more than once but under ten times. V usage is TRBV7-2 and J usage is TRBJ2-5; no definite D call. CDR1 and CDR2 (germline): SGHTA, FQGNSA. V was shortened by 5 bases and J by 7 bases, with 11 bases between the two germline ends. The CDR3 is made up of 12 amino acids. The CDR3 sequence: CASSQSDRTQYF. CDR3 DNA: TGTGCCAGCAGCCAAAGCGATCGGACCCAGTACTTC.

This CDR3 is CASSFSGGSTDTQYF. CDR3 bases: TGTGCCAGCAGTTTCAGCGGGGGTAGCACAGATACGCAGTATTTT. The chain uses TRBV27 and TRBJ2-3; 8 positions agree with TRBD2. There are 15 residues in the CDR3. J lost 0 bases, V lost 3 bases, and 2 bases had no gene match. The germline CDR1 and CDR2 sequences are MNHEY and SMNVEV (reference sequence).

This clone was observed a few times. The J gene is TRBJ2-2, the V gene TRBV7-9; D may be TRBD1 (5 bases). Germline loops: CDR1 SEHNR, CDR2 FQNEAQ (reference sequence). The CDR3 is 15 residues long. V dropped 2 bases and J dropped 2 bases, with 9 bases sitting between them. CDR3 DNA: TGTGCCAGCAGCTTAACGGACACTAACACCGGGGAGCTGTTTTTT. This translates into CASSLTDTNTGELFF.

The chain has TRBV9 and TRBJ2-1; TRBD2 aligns across 8 bases. This CDR3 region has 15 residues. CDR1 is SGDLS and CDR2 is YYNGEE in the germline V gene. V gave up 0 bases and J gave up 4 bases; unmatched junction bases: 3. For the CDR3, the DNA is TGTGCCAGCAGCGTAGCTGGCGGGAGGTACAATGAGCAGTTCTTC. This translates into CASSVAGGRYNEQFF. Drawing the rest from reference TRBV9 and TRBJ2-1, the complete variable domain is DSGVTQTPKHLITATGQRVTLRCSPRSGDLSVYWYQQSLDQGLQFLIQYYNGEERAKGNILERFSAQQFPDLHSELNLSSLELGDSALYFCASSVAGGRYNEQFFGPGTRLTVL.

The chain couples TRBV5-1 to TRBJ2-3; perhaps TRBD2 as D (6 bases). CDR1 and CDR2 from the germline V gene are SGHRS and YFSETQ. The CDR3 is 16 residues long. Between the trimmed V and J ends, which lost 0 bases and 6 bases, there was a span of 17 bases. The CDR3 DNA reads TGCGCCAGCAGCTTGGGGTCGGGACTCCTGACGGATACGCAGTATTTT. This translates into CASSLGSGLLTDTQYF.

V is TRBV11-2 and J is TRBJ2-6; D call uncertain. The CDR3 runs 13 residues. The ends were cut back, 7 bases at V and 4 bases at J, with 8 bases in the middle. Germline loops: CDR1 SGHAT, CDR2 FQNNGV. The CDR3 sequence: CASTYPGANVLTF. The DNA for the CDR3 is TGTGCCAGCACCTACCCGGGGGCCAACGTCCTGACTTTC.

The V and J genes are TRBV28 and TRBJ1-5; a weak D match, TRBD1 (5 bases). Trimming shortened V by 5 bases and J by 6 bases, and 17 bases separated the two germline ends. The CDR3 contains 15 residues. Germline CDR1 MDHEN, CDR2 SYDVKM. CDR3 amino acids: CASSNPPGGFQPQHF. CDR3 DNA: TGTGCCAGCAGTAACCCCCCCGGGGGGTTTCAGCCCCAGCATTTT.

CDR3: CASSLAGRSTDTQYF. The CDR3 DNA is TGTGCCAGCAGCTTGGCGGGGAGGAGCACAGATACGCAGTATTTT. The chain combines TRBV5-4 with TRBJ2-3, with D possibly matching TRBD2 (6 bases). V shed 0 bases and J shed 0 bases, with 8 bases lying between them. Germline V gene lookup returns CDR1 SGHNT and CDR2 YYREEE (reference sequence). This CDR3 has 15 residues.

The V gene is TRBV6-5, the J gene TRBJ1-6; 7 bases map to TRBD1. The CDR3 is 15 residues long. Germline assignment: CDR1 MNHEY and CDR2 SVGAGI. The trim removed 6 bases at V and 0 bases at J, leaving 2 bases unmatched. The CDR3 sequence is CASRTGSSYNSPLHF. The DNA of the CDR3 is TGTGCCAGCAGGACAGGGAGCTCCTATAATTCACCCCTCCACTTT.

V usage is TRBV5-1 and J usage is TRBJ2-5; possibly TRBD2 for D (5 bases). V shed 4 bases and J shed 4 bases, with 14 bases lying between them. Germline loops: CDR1 SGHRS, CDR2 YFSETQ. The CDR3 length is 14 residues. The CDR3 region is CASSLAISAETQYF. For the CDR3, the DNA is TGCGCCAGCAGCCTTGCGATTAGCGCAGAGACCCAGTACTTC.

The gene calls are TRBV6-1 and TRBJ2-5; tentatively, D is TRBD2 (6 bases). The CDR3 has 15 amino acids. CDR1 is MNHNS, CDR2 SASEGT, per germline. V dropped 10 bases and J dropped 2 bases, with 20 bases sitting between them. This CDR3 is CATTRGTGIQETQYF. CDR3 coding DNA: TGTGCCACCACTCGGGGGACCGGGATACAAGAGACCCAGTACTTC.

The chain recombines TRBV6-5 with TRBJ1-1; TRBD1 is a possible D gene (5 bases). CDR1 is MNHEY, CDR2 SVGAGI, per germline. The V end lost 6 bases, the J end lost 5 bases, and 13 bases lay between the germline ends. This CDR3 is built from 13 residues. CDR3 protein: CASRLGGRTEAFF. CDR3 sequence (DNA): TGTGCCAGCAGGCTGGGGGGGAGGACTGAAGCTTTCTTT.

This clone has just a few counts. This chain links TRBV5-4 with TRBJ2-2; TRBD2 is a possible D gene (6 bases). V lost 1 base and J 1 base, leaving 8 bases between the germline ends. The V gene's germline CDR1 is SGHNT and CDR2 YYREEE (reference sequence). This CDR3 has 15 amino acids. CDR3 in DNA: TGTGCCAGCAGCTTGACTAGCCTGAACACCGGGGAGCTGTTTTTT. It translates to CASSLTSLNTGELFF.

J is TRBJ1-3 and V is TRBV28; D is possibly TRBD1 (6 bases). The CDR3 covers 15 residues. V lost 3 bases and J lost 2, with 11 bases in between. From germline, CDR1 is MDHEN and CDR2 SYDVKM. The CDR3 bases are TGTGCCAGCAGTTTCCCCAGGGGAACTGGAAACACCATATATTTT. This encodes CASSFPRGTGNTIYF.

The DNA for the CDR3 is TGTGCCAGCAAACAAGGAGGGTCGGCAGATACGCAGTATTTT. Amino acid sequence: CASKQGGSADTQYF. This sequence joins TRBV28 and TRBJ2-3; possible D gene TRBD2, 6 bases. V was trimmed by 7 bases and J by 4 bases, leaving 15 bases between them. The germline V gene has CDR1 MDHEN and CDR2 SYDVKM. The CDR3 runs 14 residues.

This sequence joins TRBV27 and TRBJ2-7; possible D gene TRBD1, 6 bases. This CDR3 contains 14 residues. V was pared by 8 bases and J by 1 base, with 15 bases between. Germline loops: CDR1 MNHEY, CDR2 SMNVEV (reference sequence). CDR3 region: CASHPLQGSYEQYF. The CDR3 DNA reads TGTGCCAGCCATCCTTTACAGGGATCCTACGAGCAGTACTTC.

This sequence joins TRBV4-1 and TRBJ2-1; TRBD2 agrees at 12 bases. Germline CDR1 is MGHRA and CDR2 is YSYEKL. The CDR3 loop spans 17 amino acids. Losses at the gene ends were 1 base for V and 7 bases for J; bases not matched to a gene: 8. CDR3: CASSQVVASGGANEQFF. The CDR3 DNA sequence: TGCGCCAGCAGCCAAGTAGTGGCTAGCGGGGGGGCAAATGAGCAGTTCTTC.

The rearrangement links TRBV6-5 to TRBJ1-6, with D possibly being TRBD1 (6 bases). Germline V gives CDR1 MNHEY, CDR2 SVGAGI. The V end was cut by 2 bases, the J end by 6 bases, with 11 bases between. The CDR3 consists of 15 residues. CDR3 sequence reads: CASSYEGTLNSPLHF. The CDR3 DNA reads TGTGCCAGCAGTTACGAAGGGACACTTAATTCACCCCTCCACTTT.

Points on this clone: The sample has other DNA sequences that encode this CDR3 too. The V and J genes are TRBV6-1 and TRBJ1-1; D not resolved. Trimming removed 4 bases from V and 1 base from J, with 7 bases in between. This CDR3 contains 13 residues. Germline-derived CDR1 and CDR2 are MNHNS and SASEGT. CDR3 DNA: TGTGCCAGCAGTGTGGGCGAGAACACTGAAGCTTTCTTT. Amino acids: CASSVGENTEAFF.

This clone was seen only a few times. V gene TRBV7-9 combines with J gene TRBJ2-7; D is undetermined. The germline V gene has CDR1 SEHNR and CDR2 FQNEAQ (reference sequence). The germline V and J ends were trimmed by 5 bases and 6 bases, with 17 bases remaining between them. The length of the CDR3 is 14 residues. CDR3: CASSPPNAWPEQYF. The DNA of the CDR3 is TGTGCCAGCAGCCCCCCGAACGCTTGGCCCGAGCAGTACTTC. Based on the CDR3 plus reference TRBV7-9 and TRBJ2-7, the full variable domain is DTGVSQNPRHKITKRGQNVTFRCDPISEHNRLYWYRQTLGQGPEFLTYFQNEAQLEKSRLLSDRFSAERPKGSFSTLEIQRTEQGDSAMYLCASSPPNAWPEQYFGPGTRLTVT.

The rearrangement links TRBV19 to TRBJ2-5; D possibly corresponds to TRBD1 (6 bases). Trimming took 3 bases from V and 4 from J, leaving 9 bases between them. Germline loops: CDR1 LNHDA, CDR2 SQIVND (reference sequence). The CDR3 loop spans 13 amino acids. The CDR3: CASSMGHGETQYF. In nucleotides, the CDR3 is TGTGCCAGTAGTATGGGACACGGAGAGACCCAGTACTTC.